One sample yielded the 14 T cell receptor beta chains listed below, sequenced in a study of T cell responses to AZD1222 COVID-19 vaccine. The assay was immunoSEQ multiplex PCR, and TCRdb's table has in-frame clones only and misses some. The data hold about 120,000 clones, with approximately 90% observed a single time. The sequencing here drew on peripheral blood, taken on day 0 of AZD1222 vaccination. The receptors originated from an adult in good health.

This clone was seen a few times. This sequence joins TRBV12-3 or TRBV12-4 and TRBJ1-5; no definite D call. CDR3 length: 12 residues. Between the trimmed V and J ends, which lost 5 bases and 6 bases, there was a span of 8 bases. Here the CDR3 reads CASSTTRQPQHF. The DNA for the CDR3 is TGTGCCAGCAGTACTACACGTCAGCCCCAGCATTTT.

V gene TRBV5-4 combines with J gene TRBJ1-3, with D possibly being TRBD1 (5 bases). In germline, CDR1 is SGHNT, CDR2 YYREEE (reference sequence). This CDR3 has 17 amino acids. The V and J ends lost 0 bases and 2 bases respectively, with 15 bases between them. The CDR3 sequence is CASSLGGGDGPGNTIYF. The CDR3 region has the DNA TGTGCCAGCAGCTTGGGGGGAGGGGATGGTCCTGGAAACACCATATATTTT.

This chain joins TRBV6-5 and TRBJ2-7; D is uncertain. Germline loops: CDR1 MNHEY, CDR2 SVGAGI. The CDR3 consists of 15 residues. Trimming cost V 6 bases and J 0 bases, with 15 bases left between them. This CDR3 reads CASSSPRLSSYEQYF. Here the CDR3 DNA reads TGTGCCAGCAGCTCACCCCGCTTGAGCTCCTACGAGCAGTACTTC.

The chain uses TRBV7-9 and TRBJ2-7; D not resolved. Germline V lookup: CDR1 SEHNR, CDR2 FQNEAQ (reference sequence). The CDR3 is 12 residues long. The ends were cut back, 5 bases at V and 5 bases at J, with 10 bases in the middle. The DNA of the CDR3 is TGTGCCAGCAGCCCACCTATCCACGAGCAGTACTTC. Its protein product is CASSPPIHEQYF.

The V call is TRBV9, the J call TRBJ1-5; D gene unclear. The germline V gene encodes CDR1 SGDLS and CDR2 YYNGEE. V was trimmed by 0 bases and J by 10 bases, leaving 14 bases between them. The CDR3 spans 14 residues. The CDR3 coding sequence is TGTGCCAGCAGCGTAGGGGCGGGAAATGGACCCCAGCATTTT. It specifies CASSVGAGNGPQHF. The full variable domain, completed using reference TRBV9 and TRBJ1-5, is DSGVTQTPKHLITATGQRVTLRCSPRSGDLSVYWYQQSLDQGLQFLIQYYNGEERAKGNILERFSAQQFPDLHSELNLSSLELGDSALYFCASSVGAGNGPQHFGDGTRLSIL.

Remarks on this clone: The same CDR3 also results from other DNA sequences found in this sample. V and J are TRBV18 and TRBJ2-1, with unresolved D. Looked up from germline, CDR1 is KGHSH and CDR2 is LQKENI. The CDR3 extends over 15 amino acids. With 3 bases removed from V and 0 bases from J, the gap between germline ends came to 9 bases. The CDR3 loop is CASSPGGSSYNEQFF. The CDR3 DNA reads TGTGCCAGCTCACCGGGCGGAAGCTCCTACAATGAGCAGTTCTTC.

The V and J genes are TRBV10-2 and TRBJ2-6, with unresolved D. There are 17 residues in the CDR3. V was pared by 6 bases and J by 0 bases, with 15 bases between. Germline CDR1 and CDR2: WSHSY and SAAADI. This chain's CDR3 is CASSAPQSLSGANVLTF. In DNA, the CDR3 is TGCGCCAGCAGCGCCCCACAGAGCCTCTCTGGGGCCAACGTCCTGACTTTC.

The J gene is TRBJ1-2, the V gene TRBV11-2, with TRBD1 matching 7 bases. V lost 4 bases to trimming and J lost 4 bases; unmatched junction nucleotides: 3. The CDR3 contains 13 residues. The germline V gene encodes CDR1 SGHAT and CDR2 FQNNGV. As DNA, the CDR3 is TGTGCCAGCAGCTCGGGACAGCGCTATGGCTACACCTTC. Residues: CASSSGQRYGYTF. The complete variable domain, with remaining parts taken from reference TRBV11-2 and TRBJ1-2, reads EAGVAQSPRYKIIEKRQSVAFWCNPISGHATLYWYQQILGQGPKLLIQFQNNGVVDDSQLPKDRFSAERLKGVDSTLKIQPAKLEDSAVYLCASSSGQRYGYTFGSGTRLTVV.

A single count supports this clone. CDR3 sequence (DNA): TGTGCCAGCAGCTTAGAGTTAGCTACGGATACGCAGTATTTT. Translating gives CASSLELATDTQYF. The gene calls are TRBV7-8 and TRBJ2-3; the D is unclear. Germline V gene lookup returns CDR1 SGHVS and CDR2 FQNEAQ. Trimming took off 1 base at V and 6 bases at J, with 11 bases between the two ends. This CDR3 is 14 amino acids long. Full variable domain (outside the CDR3, taken from reference TRBV7-8 and TRBJ2-3): GAGVSQSPRYKVAKRGQDVALRCDPISGHVSLFWYQQALGQGPEFLTYFQNEAQLDKSGLPSDRFFAERPEGSVSTLKIQRTQQEDSAVYLCASSLELATDTQYFGPGTRLTVL.

As concerns this clone: The same CDR3 arises from other DNA sequences in this sample as well. This chain connects TRBV18 to TRBJ2-7; D gene uncertain. Germline assignment: CDR1 KGHSH and CDR2 LQKENI. The CDR3 contains 14 residues. V was pared by 2 bases and J by 0 bases, with 8 bases between. The CDR3 DNA reads TGTGCCAGCTCACCAGGGTTGAGCTCCTACGAGCAGTACTTC. Translation gives CASSPGLSSYEQYF.

The count of this clone is one. CDR3 DNA: TGTGCCAGCAGCTCCTATCGGGGCCAGTACTTC. Protein: CASSSYRGQYF. V gene TRBV12-3 or TRBV12-4 combines with J gene TRBJ2-5, with D tentatively TRBD2 (5 bases). The CDR3 runs to 11 residues. The ends were cut back, 6 bases at V and 10 bases at J, with 12 bases in the middle.

This chain joins TRBV19 and TRBJ2-5, with 9 bases identical to TRBD1. V shed 2 bases and J 3 bases; nucleotides not matched to a gene: 7. CDR3 length equals 16 residues. Germline CDR1 reads LNHDA; CDR2 reads SQIVND (reference sequence). The CDR3 region is CASSITKGQGKETQYF. The CDR3, as DNA: TGTGCCAGTAGTATAACAAAGGGACAGGGAAAAGAGACCCAGTACTTC.

V gene TRBV3-1 (or the pseudogene TRBV3-2) combines with J gene TRBJ1-5; D is unclear. V was pared by 0 bases and J by 7 bases, with 13 bases between. There are 15 residues in the CDR3. CDR1 and CDR2 (germline): LGHDT, YNNKEL (reference sequence). The CDR3 coding sequence is TGTGCCAGCAGCCAAGATATCCGGGGTGGGCAGCCCCAGCATTTT. Encoded protein: CASSQDIRGGQPQHF.

This chain connects TRBV19 to TRBJ2-2; D remains unclear. With 5 bases removed from V and 6 bases from J, the gap between germline ends came to 13 bases. Germline V gene sequence: CDR1 LNHDA, CDR2 SQIVND (reference sequence). The CDR3 runs to 14 residues. The CDR3 nucleotides are TGTGCCAGTAGTCCGACCGGCCTAGCCGGGGAGCTGTTTTTT. Translating it yields CASSPTGLAGELFF. Looking up the rest from reference TRBV19 and TRBJ2-2 gives the full variable domain: DGGITQSPKYLFRKEGQNVTLSCEQNLNHDAMYWYRQDPGQGLRLIYYSQIVNDFQKGDIAEGYSVSREKKESFPLTVTSAQKNPTAFYLCASSPTGLAGELFFGEGSRLTVL.